The 12 T cell receptor beta chains below all came from one sample that was sequenced in a study of shared clonotypes between healthy human individuals. Terminally differentiated effector memory CD45RA+ cells were excluded from the naive CD8 cells, which were CD45RO-negative and positively selected for CCR7. Produced via immunoSEQ multiplex PCR; TCRdb's table is partial and in-frame only. Of over 2 million clones listed, about 95% are singletons. What was sequenced was naive CD8+ T cells sorted from blood. These receptors all come from a man in his late teens or twenties in good health.

The rearrangement uses TRBV29-1 and TRBJ2-2; D remains ambiguous. The CDR3 totals 11 residues. The germline gives CDR1 SQVTM, CDR2 ANQGSEA. V dropped 0 bases and J dropped 7 bases, with 3 bases sitting between them. DNA of the CDR3: TGCAGCGTTGAAGAGGGCGGGGAGCTGTTTTTT. This sequence encodes CSVEEGGELFF.

CDR3 protein: CASSYVAEAYNEQFF. The CDR3 DNA reads as TGTGCCAGCAGCTACGTAGCGGAGGCCTACAATGAGCAGTTCTTC. The chain joins TRBV7-2 to TRBJ2-1; TRBD2 is a possible D gene (6 bases). V lost 4 bases to trimming and J lost 2 bases, with 12 bases between them. CDR3 length: 15 residues. The V gene's germline CDR1 is SGHTA and CDR2 FQGNSA. Based on the CDR3 plus reference TRBV7-2 and TRBJ2-1, the full variable domain is GAGVSQSPSNKVTEKGKDVELRCDPISGHTALYWYRQSLGQGLEFLIYFQGNSAPDKSGLPSDRFSAERTGGSVSTLTIQRTQQEDSAVYLCASSYVAEAYNEQFFGPGTRLTVL.

The rearrangement uses TRBV2 and TRBJ2-3; unclear D gene. From germline, CDR1 is SNHLY and CDR2 FYNNEI. The CDR3 loop spans 16 amino acids. Trimming took off 2 bases at V and 1 base at J, with 13 bases between the two ends. The CDR3 nucleotides read TGTGCCAGCAGTGAACCTACTGCCCCCCGCACAGATACGCAGTATTTT. Translation: CASSEPTAPRTDTQYF.

The chain joins TRBV9 to TRBJ2-3; 8 nucleotides match TRBD2. J gave up 5 bases and V 3 bases, and 5 bases lay outside the gene matches. Germline V lookup: CDR1 SGDLS, CDR2 YYNGEE. The CDR3 is 14 residues long. CDR3 residues: CASSAAGGEDTQYF. For the CDR3, the DNA is TGTGCCAGCAGCGCCGCGGGGGGCGAAGATACGCAGTATTTT. Combining the CDR3 with reference TRBV9 and TRBJ2-3 gives the whole variable domain DSGVTQTPKHLITATGQRVTLRCSPRSGDLSVYWYQQSLDQGLQFLIQYYNGEERAKGNILERFSAQQFPDLHSELNLSSLELGDSALYFCASSAAGGEDTQYFGPGTRLTVL.

The chain uses TRBV6-1 and TRBJ1-2; D unclear. CDR1 is MNHNS, CDR2 SASEGT, per germline. CDR3 length equals 12 residues. V was trimmed by 3 bases and J by 6 bases, leaving 8 bases between them. CDR3 amino acids: CASSEGLDGYTF. The CDR3 bases are TGTGCCAGCAGTGAGGGGTTGGATGGCTACACCTTC.

In the case of this clone: Other nucleotide sequences from this sample produce the same CDR3. The chain is built from TRBV28 and TRBJ1-1; no firm D call. Germline CDR1 MDHEN, CDR2 SYDVKM. The CDR3 has 13 amino acids. V was shortened by 3 bases and J by 0 bases, with 5 bases between the two germline ends. The CDR3 reads CASSFRMNTEAFF. CDR3 coding DNA: TGTGCCAGCAGTTTCCGAATGAACACTGAAGCTTTCTTT.

This chain links TRBV25-1 with TRBJ2-1; TRBD2 might be the D (7 bases). Germline CDR1 reads MGHDK; CDR2 reads SYGVNS. V was shortened by 3 bases and J by 11 bases, with 26 bases between the two germline ends. CDR3 length equals 17 residues. CDR3 coding DNA: TGTGCCAGCAGTGAGTTCCCCGTCGGGGAAGCGGGACACCAGCAGTTCTTC. This encodes CASSEFPVGEAGHQQFF.

The rearrangement joins TRBV30 to TRBJ2-1; the D gene is possibly TRBD1 (6 bases). CDR3 size: 21 residues. V lost 0 bases and J 0 bases, leaving 27 bases between the germline ends. Germline loops: CDR1 GTSNPN, CDR2 SVGIG (reference sequence). The CDR3: CAWSVLSRGRGPLSSYNEQFF. Written as DNA, the CDR3 is TGTGCCTGGAGTGTTCTTTCCAGAGGCAGGGGCCCGCTAAGCTCCTACAATGAGCAGTTCTTC. The entire variable domain, with the rest obtained from reference TRBV30 and TRBJ2-1, is as follows: SQTIHQWPATLVQPVGSPLSLECTVEGTSNPNLYWYRQAAGRGLQLLFYSVGIGQISSEVPQNLSASRPQDRQFILSSKKLLLSDSGFYLCAWSVLSRGRGPLSSYNEQFFGPGTRLTVL.

V and J are TRBV5-6 and TRBJ2-1; possibly TRBD1 or TRBD2 for D (5 bases each). In germline, CDR1 is SGHDT, CDR2 YYEEEE. V lost 2 bases, J lost 15 bases, and 21 bases lay in between. The CDR3 consists of 14 residues. The DNA for the CDR3 is TGTGCCAGCAGCTTCGGGACCATCGCTCCTGGGTCGTTCTTC. Its protein product is CASSFGTIAPGSFF.

This rearrangement joins TRBV6-6 to TRBJ1-1; 7 bases fit TRBD1. The CDR3 spans 13 residues. Germline loops: CDR1 MNHNY, CDR2 SVGAGI (reference sequence). V dropped 7 bases and J dropped 5; count of bases not matched to a gene: 7. CDR3 nucleotides: TGTGCCAGCACCGACGGGACAGTAACTGAAGCTTTCTTT. Residues: CASTDGTVTEAFF.

The rearrangement links TRBV29-1 to TRBJ2-4; D may be TRBD2 (5 bases). V was trimmed by 3 bases and J by 3 bases, leaving 9 bases between them. CDR1 and CDR2 (germline): SQVTM, ANQGSEA. The CDR3 contains 13 residues. CDR3 loop: CSVEDGNKNIQYF. The CDR3 bases are TGCAGCGTTGAGGACGGGAACAAAAACATTCAGTACTTC.

This clone was counted a single time. An end of the junction differs from the germline gene, which may be a read error. The genes are TRBV9 and TRBJ1-4; TRBD1 agrees at 9 bases. This CDR3 is 18 amino acids long. Germline-derived CDR1 and CDR2 are SGDLS and YYNGEE. The CDR3 sequence is CASSPGQGLPPTSEKLFF. Written as DNA, the CDR3 is TGTGCCAGCAGCCCGGGACAGGGCCTCCCTCCAACTAGTGAAAAACTGTTTTTT.